The TCR beta chain described here comes from a study of blood T cells in healthy people across ages. Germline CDR1 reads ENHRY; CDR2 reads SYGVKD. This CDR3 is 15 amino acids long. The ends lost 6 bases at V and 0 bases at J; junction bases unmatched: 7. Primers used in a second PCR of roughly 6 to 12 cycles were a sample-barcoded 5' primer and a J-beta primer mix. Each CDR3 protein gets one entry after TCRdb re-called the 5' RACE reads with MiXCR. The repertoire has 1.2 million to 1.5 million distinct CDR3 sequences, around 39% of them found once; the top ten carry roughly 7.9%. The source material was blood. This receptor was identified in a young woman in good health. The rearrangement links TRBV10-3 to TRBJ1-2; 7 positions agree with TRBD1. CDR3 amino acids: CAIRDGQDTNYGYTF. The CDR3 coding sequence is TGTGCCATCAGAGACGGACAGGATACTAACTATGGCTACACCTTC.